These 3 T cell receptor beta chains originate from one sample sequenced in a study of T cell repertoires in cytomegalovirus infection. The antigens these receptors bind are not known. TCRdb re-called the reads with MiXCR, one entry per CDR3 protein. The sample holds roughly 80,000 distinct CDR3 sequences, 35% to 50% seen once. The material was CD8+ T cells from cultured PBMCs, obtained from culture after CMV antigen stimulation. The receptors shown here come from a human donor in good health (CMV status not recorded). Some clones in this sample may be carry-over from other donors' samples.

This clonotype was counted once. This chain connects TRBV3-1 to TRBJ2-1; no clear D. CDR3 length: 16 residues. Per the germline V gene, CDR1 is LGHDT and CDR2 is YNNKEL (reference sequence). V was shortened by 4 bases and J by 4 bases, with 17 bases between the two germline ends. CDR3 in amino acids: CASSPSRGPSYNEQFF. The CDR3 nucleotides are TGTGCCAGCAGCCCCTCCCGTGGCCCCTCTTACAATGAGCAGTTCTTC.

The rearrangement joins TRBV6-6 to TRBJ2-7, with D possibly being TRBD2 (6 bases). The CDR3 has 15 amino acids. Germline CDR1 MNHNY, CDR2 SVGAGI (reference sequence). Trimming cost V 6 bases and J 3 bases, with 18 bases left between them. CDR3 sequence (DNA): TGTGCCAGCAGCCCTGACTCTAGCGCTTTCTACGAGCAGTACTTC. Protein product: CASSPDSSAFYEQYF.

A remark on this clonotype: Sequence at one end of the junction differs from germline and may be a read error. The chain uses TRBV6-2 or TRBV6-3 and TRBJ2-3, with D perhaps being TRBD1 or TRBD2 (6 bases each). The CDR3 is made up of 16 amino acids. Germline CDR1 reads MNHEY; CDR2 reads SVGEGT. The CDR3 DNA sequence: TGTGCCAGCAGATACTCGAAGGGGGGCGCGACAGATACGCAGTATTTT. As protein: CASRYSKGGATDTQYF.